The present T cell receptor beta chain was sequenced within a study of T cell responses to AZD1222 COVID-19 vaccine. Broader study findings: Nearly half of unique spike-specific TCRs reportedly avoided B.1.351 and B.1.1.7 mutated regions.

Here immunoSEQ multiplex PCR was the method, and the copy in TCRdb shows in-frame clones only, minus some. The sample holds about 150,000 clones, under 95% seen once. With respect to this clone: Its antigen remains unknown.

CDR1 is LNHDA and CDR2 is SQIVND in the germline V gene (reference sequence). Trimming removed 6 bases at V and 0 bases at J, with 11 bases between. This CDR3 is built from 14 residues. V is TRBV19 and J is TRBJ1-1; D gene ambiguous. The sequence was obtained from an adult in good health. Source: peripheral blood, taken on day 0 of AZD1222 vaccination. CDR3 sequence reads: CASSPSEMNTEAFF. CDR3 nucleotide sequence: TGTGCCAGTAGCCCCTCGGAAATGAACACTGAAGCTTTCTTT.